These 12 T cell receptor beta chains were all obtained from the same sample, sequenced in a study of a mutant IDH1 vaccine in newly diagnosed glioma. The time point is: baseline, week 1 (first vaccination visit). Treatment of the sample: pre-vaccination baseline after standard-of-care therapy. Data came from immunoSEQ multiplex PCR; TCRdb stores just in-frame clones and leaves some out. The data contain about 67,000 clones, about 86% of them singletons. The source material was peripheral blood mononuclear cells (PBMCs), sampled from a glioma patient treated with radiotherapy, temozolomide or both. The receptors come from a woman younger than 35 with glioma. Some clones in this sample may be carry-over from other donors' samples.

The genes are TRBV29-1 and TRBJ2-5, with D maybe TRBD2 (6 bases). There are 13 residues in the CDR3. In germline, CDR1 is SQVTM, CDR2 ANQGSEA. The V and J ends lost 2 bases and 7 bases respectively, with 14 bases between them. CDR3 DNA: TGCAGCGTTGAAAAGGGCGGGGCGGGGACCCAGTACTTC. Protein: CSVEKGGAGTQYF. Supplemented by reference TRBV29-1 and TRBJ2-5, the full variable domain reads SAVISQKPSRDICQRGTSLTIQCQVDSQVTMMFWYRQQPGQSLTLIATANQGSEATYESGFVIDKFPISRPNLTFSTLTVSNMSPEDSSIYLCSVEKGGAGTQYFGPGTRLLVL.

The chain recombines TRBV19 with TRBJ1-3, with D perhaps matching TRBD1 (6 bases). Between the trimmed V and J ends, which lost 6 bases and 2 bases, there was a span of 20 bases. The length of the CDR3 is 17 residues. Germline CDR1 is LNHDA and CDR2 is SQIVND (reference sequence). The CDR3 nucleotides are TGTGCCAGTAGCCTTGATGTTACAGGGAAGACTGGAAACACCATATATTTT. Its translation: CASSLDVTGKTGNTIYF.

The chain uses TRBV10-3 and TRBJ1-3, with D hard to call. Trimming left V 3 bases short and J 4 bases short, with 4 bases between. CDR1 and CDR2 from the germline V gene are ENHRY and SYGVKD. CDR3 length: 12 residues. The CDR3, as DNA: TGTGCCATCAGTGATTCCGGAAACACCATATATTTT. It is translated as CAISDSGNTIYF.

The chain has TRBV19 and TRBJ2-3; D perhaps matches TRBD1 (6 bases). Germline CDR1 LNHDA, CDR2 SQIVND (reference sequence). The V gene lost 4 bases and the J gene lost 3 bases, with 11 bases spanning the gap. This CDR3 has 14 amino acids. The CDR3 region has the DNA TGTGCCAGTAGTACCTCAGACAGGACAGATACGCAGTATTTT. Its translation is CASSTSDRTDTQYF.

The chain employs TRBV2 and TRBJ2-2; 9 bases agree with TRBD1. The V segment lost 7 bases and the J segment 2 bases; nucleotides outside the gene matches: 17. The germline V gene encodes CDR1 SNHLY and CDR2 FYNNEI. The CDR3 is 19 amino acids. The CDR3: CASTRDREREEGNTGELFF. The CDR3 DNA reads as TGTGCCAGCACCCGGGACAGGGAAAGAGAGGAGGGAAACACCGGGGAGCTGTTTTTT.

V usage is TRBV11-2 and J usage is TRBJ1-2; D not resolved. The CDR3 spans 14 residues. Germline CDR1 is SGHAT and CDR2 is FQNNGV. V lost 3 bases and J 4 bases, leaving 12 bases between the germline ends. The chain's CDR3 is CASSFGDPLYGYTF. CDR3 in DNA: TGTGCCAGCAGCTTCGGGGATCCCCTCTATGGCTACACCTTC.

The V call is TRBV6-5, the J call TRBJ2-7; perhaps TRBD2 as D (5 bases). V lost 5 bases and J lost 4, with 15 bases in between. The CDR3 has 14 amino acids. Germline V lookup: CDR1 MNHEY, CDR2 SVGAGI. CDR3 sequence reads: CASSPTGEKYEQYF. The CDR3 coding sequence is TGTGCCAGCAGTCCGACCGGGGAGAAATACGAGCAGTACTTC.

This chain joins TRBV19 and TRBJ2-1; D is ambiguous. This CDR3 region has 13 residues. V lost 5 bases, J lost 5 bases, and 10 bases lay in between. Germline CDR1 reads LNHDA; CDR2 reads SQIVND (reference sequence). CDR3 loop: CASSLGLNNEQFF. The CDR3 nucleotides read TGTGCCAGTAGTTTAGGCCTTAACAATGAGCAGTTCTTC.

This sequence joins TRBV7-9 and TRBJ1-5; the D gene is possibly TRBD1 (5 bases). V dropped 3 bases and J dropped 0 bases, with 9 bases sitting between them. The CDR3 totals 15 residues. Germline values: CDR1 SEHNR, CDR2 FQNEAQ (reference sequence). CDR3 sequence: CASSLTDLSNQPQHF. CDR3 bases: TGTGCCAGCAGCTTGACAGATCTTAGCAATCAGCCCCAGCATTTT.

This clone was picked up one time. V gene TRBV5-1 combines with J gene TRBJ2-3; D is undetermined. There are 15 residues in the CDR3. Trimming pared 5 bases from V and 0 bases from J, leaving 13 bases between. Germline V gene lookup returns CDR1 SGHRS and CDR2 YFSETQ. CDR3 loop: CASSSVTASTDTQYF. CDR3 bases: TGCGCCAGCAGTTCCGTCACGGCTAGCACAGATACGCAGTATTTT.

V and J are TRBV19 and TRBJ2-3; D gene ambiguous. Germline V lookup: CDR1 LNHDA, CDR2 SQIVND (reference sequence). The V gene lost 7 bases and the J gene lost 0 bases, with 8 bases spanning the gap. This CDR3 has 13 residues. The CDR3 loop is CASIGSSTDTQYF. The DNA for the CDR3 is TGTGCCAGTATCGGAAGTAGCACAGATACGCAGTATTTT.

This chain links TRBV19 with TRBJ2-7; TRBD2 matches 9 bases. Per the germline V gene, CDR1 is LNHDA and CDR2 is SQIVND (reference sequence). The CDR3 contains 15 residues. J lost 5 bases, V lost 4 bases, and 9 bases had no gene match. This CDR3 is CASSNARGGLDEQYF. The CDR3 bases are TGTGCCAGTAGTAATGCGCGGGGGGGCCTGGACGAGCAGTACTTC.